This T cell receptor beta chain was retrieved from a study of blood T cell repertoires in COVID-19. For the study at large: Whether acute or convalescent, the COVID-19 samples came from the United States, Italy and Spain.

Germline V CDR1 and CDR2: SGHTS, YDEGEE. The length of the CDR3 is 14 residues. V gave up 2 bases and J gave up 1 base, with 9 bases separating them. Method: immunoSEQ multiplex PCR; TCRdb's copy keeps in-frame clones and lacks some. The sample records some 300,000 clones, around 91% being singletons. The chain recombines TRBV5-8 with TRBJ1-1; weak D call: TRBD1 (5 bases). Sequenced sample: peripheral blood. This clonotype was obtained from a woman between 35 and 50 years old with COVID-19, enrolled during active disease. The CDR3 here is CASSFQGRNTEAFF. CDR3 sequence (DNA): TGTGCCAGCAGCTTCCAGGGCAGGAACACTGAAGCTTTCTTT.